A selection of T cell receptor beta chains follows, all from one sample in a study of blood T cell repertoires in COVID-19. Here immunoSEQ multiplex PCR was the method, and the copy in TCRdb shows in-frame clones only, minus some. The table shows a few hundred thousand clones, with roughly 90% occurring only once. The sequenced sample consisted of peripheral blood. These receptors originate from a man aged 18 to 30 who had recovered from COVID-19. The CDR3 runs from the conserved cysteine through the conserved F or W. D genes are given only for firm matches.

d_call,v_call,cdr3_aa
-,TRBV7-2,CASSFSRFTDTQYF
-,TRBV19,CASSFAQGSYEQYF
TRBD1,TRBV7-6,CASSLAGQGAHTEAFF
-,TRBV9,CASSPQGNPGGEQYF
TRBD2,TRBV19,CASTDSGSAAGELFF
TRBD1,TRBV19,CASSVGTGWNIQYF
-,TRBV18,CASSPLGLNYNEQFF
TRBD1,TRBV7-2,CASSFTGDRDSYEQYF
TRBD2,TRBV25-1,CASTKAGDYEQYF
-,TRBV2,CASSVWRGVNEKLFF
-,TRBV5-1,CASRATGNTEAFF
TRBD1,TRBV19,CASSPGQGVYEQYF
TRBD2,TRBV9,CASGLAGSTDTQYF
-,TRBV6-5,CASRRGYGQETQYF
TRBD2,TRBV27,CASSHIFGGSGGTEQYF
-,TRBV27,CASSPSAGLGQPQHF
TRBD2,TRBV19,CASSSGGRSTDTQYF
-,TRBV5-3,CARSVGGNTEAFF
TRBD1,TRBV27,CASRIRTGMSSYNSPLHF
TRBD2,TRBV5-1,CASSLEGTSGGPYTDTQYF
-,TRBV12-5,CASGLPLRGSTEAFF
TRBD1,TRBV2,CASRPDRVGLNTEAFF
TRBD2,TRBV27,CASSPRGTSVSYEQYF